What follows are 30 T cell receptor beta chains derived from one specimen sequenced in a study of T-cell reconstitution after alpha-beta-depleted transplantation in children (TCRdb year 2016). Libraries came from PCR. Instrument on record: Illumina HiSeq 2500. TCR libraries were prepared with molecular barcoding, using unique molecular identifiers to normalize TCRbeta repertoire quantification. Through fastp at Q25 and MiXCR, TCRdb rebuilt clones from the public reads, retaining in-frame beta chains. Identical CDR3 protein sequences are pooled into one entry, listed with their most common genes and DNA. Counted in this sample were around 600,000 distinct CDR3 sequences; roughly 15% of them appeared once. Clones ranked in the top ten supply 1.1% of the sample. The material was PBMCs from the stem cell graft donor, obtained from the stem cell graft. The receptor source for this set is a human donor who donated a stem cell graft to a child with acute myeloid leukemia.

This clonotype was recorded at least ten times. This chain connects TRBV10-3 to TRBJ1-5, with no clear D. This CDR3 has 17 residues. V gave up 3 bases and J gave up 0 bases, with 15 bases separating them. Germline loops: CDR1 ENHRY, CDR2 SYGVKD. The CDR3 bases are TGTGCCATCAGTGAAAACCCACGCGACCCTAGCAATCAGCCCCAGCATTTT. It specifies CAISENPRDPSNQPQHF.

This clonotype was counted a few times. J is TRBJ2-7 and V is TRBV7-3, with a tentative D call TRBD2 (7 bases). CDR1 is SGHTA and CDR2 is FQGTGA in the germline V gene. This CDR3 region has 15 residues. The V end was cut by 5 bases, the J end by 0 bases, with 14 bases between. CDR3: CASSLNGGLSYEQYF. CDR3 sequence (DNA): TGTGCCAGCAGCCTCAACGGGGGGCTCTCCTACGAGCAGTACTTC.

This clonotype was counted many times. The chain carries TRBV29-1 and TRBJ2-5; D might be TRBD2 (5 bases). Germline V gene sequence: CDR1 SQVTM, CDR2 ANQGSEA. The CDR3 is 13 amino acids. Trimming left V 6 bases short and J 1 base short, with 12 bases between. This CDR3 reads CSVAEYRQETQYF. DNA for the CDR3: TGCAGCGTAGCGGAATACCGCCAAGAGACCCAGTACTTC.

This clonotype was recorded many times. This chain connects TRBV20-1 to TRBJ1-4, with 9 positions matching TRBD1. The germline gives CDR1 DFQATT, CDR2 SNEGSKA (reference sequence). V gave up 5 bases and J gave up 2 bases; unmatched junction bases: 3. The length of the CDR3 is 14 residues. CDR3 nucleotide sequence: TGCAGTGCTTACAGGGGGCCCACTAATGAAAAACTGTTTTTT. It yields the protein CSAYRGPTNEKLFF.

Points on this clonotype: A much larger clone differs from this one at a single base, so this may be a read error. The chain joins TRBV20-1 to TRBJ1-2; D gene uncertain. V was cut by 6 bases and J by 11 bases, with 19 bases left in between. The CDR3 length is 12 residues. In germline, CDR1 is DFQATT, CDR2 SNEGSKA (reference sequence). The CDR3 DNA reads as TGCAGTGCCCCACCCCTGGGCCGACATTACACCTTC. It codes for CSAPPLGRHYTF.

The V gene is TRBV28, the J gene TRBJ2-3; no clear D. CDR3 length: 13 amino acids. Germline CDR1 and CDR2: MDHEN and SYDVKM. Trimming pared 4 bases from V and 5 bases from J, leaving 10 bases between. The CDR3 DNA is TGTGCCAGCAGTTCCCGACCGGTAGATACGCAGTATTTT. It encodes CASSSRPVDTQYF.

This clonotype was seen repeatedly, ten times or more. This sequence joins TRBV20-1 and TRBJ1-1, with TRBD1 identical over 9 bases. V gave up 1 base and J gave up 5 bases; unmatched junction bases: 8. There are 15 residues in the CDR3. Germline V gene sequence: CDR1 DFQATT, CDR2 SNEGSKA (reference sequence). The CDR3 region has the DNA TGCAGTGCTAGAGGCAGGACAGGGGTAGGGACTGAAGCTTTCTTT. Amino acids: CSARGRTGVGTEAFF.

This clonotype has more than one count but fewer than ten. The J gene is TRBJ1-3, the V gene TRBV20-1; 10 nucleotides line up with TRBD1. The germline gives CDR1 DFQATT, CDR2 SNEGSKA (reference sequence). There are 17 residues in the CDR3. V lost 5 bases to trimming and J lost 0 bases; unmatched junction nucleotides: 10. CDR3 nucleotide sequence: TGCAGTGCTTCGCGGACAGGGGGACTTTTCTCTGGAAACACCATATATTTT. Translating gives CSASRTGGLFSGNTIYF.

This clonotype has ten or more counts. The rearrangement links TRBV15 to TRBJ2-1; D possibly corresponds to TRBD1 (6 bases). Trimming took off 4 bases at V and 8 bases at J, with 18 bases between the two ends. Germline CDR1 is LNHNV and CDR2 is YYDKDF (reference sequence). There are 15 residues in the CDR3. CDR3 residues: CATSNRVGAIHEQFF. Here the CDR3 DNA reads TGTGCCACCAGCAACAGGGTGGGGGCGATCCATGAGCAGTTCTTC.

This clonotype was found many times. This chain connects TRBV7-3 to TRBJ2-1; D gene uncertain. This CDR3 has 13 residues. V shed 2 bases and J shed 5 bases, with 7 bases lying between them. Germline loops: CDR1 SGHTA, CDR2 FQGTGA. CDR3 in DNA: TGTGCCAGCAGCTTAGATCGGGACAATGAGCAGTTCTTC. It specifies CASSLDRDNEQFF.

The chain uses TRBV15 and TRBJ2-7; no definite D call. The V end was cut by 0 bases, the J end by 4 bases, with 7 bases between. Germline V gene data show CDR1 as LNHNV and CDR2 as YYDKDF (reference sequence). The CDR3 totals 13 residues. This CDR3 reads CATSRDLGYEQYF. CDR3 bases: TGTGCCACCAGCAGAGATTTGGGGTACGAGCAGTACTTC.

This clonotype has at least ten counts. The V and J genes are TRBV12-3 or TRBV12-4 and TRBJ1-5; no clear D. The CDR3 totals 14 residues. Trimming took 0 bases from V and 5 from J, leaving 8 bases between them. CDR3 DNA: TGTGCCAGCAGTTTAGCCAGCGGCTATCAGCCCCAGCATTTT. Its protein is CASSLASGYQPQHF.

This clonotype showed up just a few times. CDR3 nucleotides: TGTGCCAGCAGCTCAGTACCGAGGGGCGAAGGTCAGCCCCAGCATTTT. Residues: CASSSVPRGEGQPQHF. The chain links TRBV5-5 to TRBJ1-5, with D possibly TRBD1 on 5 matching bases. The germline V gene encodes CDR1 SGHKS and CDR2 YYEKEE (reference sequence). This CDR3 spans 16 amino acids. V lost 3 bases and J 6 bases, leaving 19 bases between the germline ends.

CDR3 amino acids: CASSAYREETQYF. CDR3 in DNA: TGTGCCAGCAGCGCCTACCGGGAAGAGACCCAGTACTTC. The gene calls are TRBV7-9 and TRBJ2-5; D is unclear. CDR1 and CDR2 from the germline V gene are SEHNR and FQNEAQ (reference sequence). The CDR3 runs 13 residues. Trimming cost V 5 bases and J 3 bases, with 10 bases left between them.

This clonotype has a count of ten or more. The chain uses TRBV20-1 and TRBJ1-2; unclear D gene. The CDR3 totals 15 residues. V lost 1 base, J lost 8 bases, and 20 bases lay in between. Germline-derived CDR1 and CDR2 are DFQATT and SNEGSKA (reference sequence). For the CDR3, the DNA is TGCAGTGCTAGAGTCACCCCCGCTGGGAGGAGGGGCTACACCTTC. Encoded protein: CSARVTPAGRRGYTF.

This clonotype was found a few times. This sequence joins TRBV5-5 and TRBJ2-7, with 10 bases fitting TRBD1. The germline CDR1 and CDR2 sequences are SGHKS and YYEKEE (reference sequence). CDR3 size: 16 residues. V gave up 0 bases and J gave up 2 bases; unmatched junction bases: 5. The CDR3 loop is CASSLAIGQGAYEQYF. The CDR3 DNA follows: TGTGCCAGCAGCTTGGCCATCGGACAGGGGGCCTACGAGCAGTACTTC.

The chain carries TRBV11-3 and TRBJ2-1; TRBD1 matches at 7 bases. After removal of 8 bases from V and 8 bases from J, the junction contained 6 bases not matched to a gene. The CDR3 runs to 12 residues. Per germline, CDR1 SGHNT and CDR2 YENEEA. The CDR3 DNA sequence: TGTGCCAGCCGACAGGGACGAGATGAGCAGTTCTTC. Its translation: CASRQGRDEQFF.

This rearrangement joins TRBV7-3 to TRBJ2-3, with D unresolved. This CDR3 spans 13 amino acids. The V end was cut by 6 bases, the J end by 1 base, with 8 bases between. CDR1 and CDR2 (germline): SGHTA, FQGTGA. DNA of the CDR3: TGTGCCAGCAGGTTCCGGGGCACAGATACGCAGTATTTT. Translation: CASRFRGTDTQYF.

The chain combines TRBV5-1 with TRBJ1-1; D is ambiguous. The CDR3 sequence is 11 residues long. With 1 base removed from V and 8 bases from J, the gap between germline ends came to 6 bases. The germline CDR1 and CDR2 sequences are SGHRS and YFSETQ. The CDR3 DNA sequence: TGCGCCAGCAGCTTGTACCCCGAAGCTTTCTTT. Translating gives CASSLYPEAFF.

This clonotype was picked up a small number of times. The chain recombines TRBV24-1 with TRBJ1-1; 8 bases are a match to TRBD1. Germline CDR1 reads KGHDR; CDR2 reads SFDVKD. V lost 7 bases, J lost 4 bases, and 4 bases stayed unmatched. The CDR3 consists of 13 residues. The DNA for the CDR3 is TGTGCCACCAGGGCAGGGGGCGGCACTGAAGCTTTCTTT. Residues: CATRAGGGTEAFF.

Of note for this clonotype: This may be a read error, as it is one base from a much larger clone. The chain employs TRBV20-1 and TRBJ2-1, with no clear D. Germline assignment: CDR1 DFQATT and CDR2 SNEGSKA (reference sequence). The CDR3 spans 13 residues. Trimming stripped 3 bases from V and 3 bases from J, with 9 bases between. The CDR3 reads CSASPKIYNEQFF. CDR3 bases: TGCAGTGCTAGCCCCAAGATCTACAATGAGCAGTTCTTC.

In the case of this clonotype: A much larger clone is a single base away; this may be a read error. CDR3 coding DNA: TGCAGTACTAGAGATGGGGCTTCGGGCTCCTACGAGCAGTACTTC. It encodes CSTRDGASGSYEQYF. The chain is built from TRBV20-1 and TRBJ2-7; D is tentatively TRBD1 or TRBD2 (5 bases each). CDR1 is DFQATT, CDR2 SNEGSKA, per germline (reference sequence). The CDR3 runs to 15 residues.

Ten or more counts support this clonotype. The chain links TRBV20-1 to TRBJ2-7; D uncertain. V was trimmed by 4 bases and J by 5 bases, leaving 9 bases between them. The CDR3 covers 11 residues. Germline loops: CDR1 DFQATT, CDR2 SNEGSKA (reference sequence). CDR3 sequence (DNA): TGCAGTGCTACCCTTATGGACGAGCAGTACTTC. This codes for CSATLMDEQYF.

The genes are TRBV20-1 and TRBJ1-2, with TRBD1 identical over 8 bases. This CDR3 has 14 amino acids. Losses at the gene ends were 5 bases for V and 6 bases for J; bases not matched to a gene: 11. Germline V gene data show CDR1 as DFQATT and CDR2 as SNEGSKA (reference sequence). As DNA, the CDR3 is TGCAGTGCTGCCGGACCGGACAGGGAGCATGGCTACACCTTC. Translated, it gives CSAAGPDREHGYTF.

This clonotype was counted ten times or more. The chain links TRBV10-3 to TRBJ1-5, with 7 bases fitting TRBD1. CDR1 is ENHRY and CDR2 is SYGVKD in the germline V gene. The CDR3 sequence is 14 residues long. Trimming took 6 bases from V and 3 from J; bases not matched to a gene: 5. The CDR3: CAIRPTGANQPQHF. Here the CDR3 DNA reads TGTGCCATCAGACCAACAGGGGCCAATCAGCCCCAGCATTTT.

Comment on this clonotype: One junction end does not reproduce the germline sequence, and a read error may be involved. The chain employs TRBV10-3 and TRBJ1-1; the match to TRBD1 covers 7 bases. The CDR3 is 13 amino acids. Per the germline V gene, CDR1 is ENHRY and CDR2 is SYGVKD. CDR3 sequence reads: CASSTGVETEAFF. DNA for the CDR3: TGTGCCAGCAGTACAGGGGTCGAGACTGAAGCTTTCTTT.

Ten or more counts support this clonotype. The V call is TRBV20-1, the J call TRBJ1-2; no clear D. Germline V gene data show CDR1 as DFQATT and CDR2 as SNEGSKA (reference sequence). This CDR3 comprises 13 residues. V was shortened by 0 bases and J by 5 bases, with 10 bases between the two germline ends. The CDR3 loop reads CSARDPDGYGYTF. In DNA, the CDR3 is TGCAGTGCTAGAGATCCTGATGGTTATGGCTACACCTTC.

This clonotype was observed many times. This chain links TRBV25-1 with TRBJ2-1; D unresolved. Per germline, CDR1 MGHDK and CDR2 SYGVNS. V dropped 6 bases and J dropped 8 bases, with 8 bases sitting between them. CDR3 length: 11 residues. The CDR3 nucleotides are TGTGCCAGCAGCCCGCTCCATGAGCAGTTCTTC. This translates into CASSPLHEQFF.

This clonotype appeared many times. The chain combines TRBV20-1 with TRBJ2-1; D call uncertain. Trimming removed 3 bases at V and 8 bases at J, with 5 bases between. Germline V lookup: CDR1 DFQATT, CDR2 SNEGSKA (reference sequence). The CDR3 is made up of 10 amino acids. CDR3 amino acids: CSASPYEQFF. The CDR3 region has the DNA TGCAGTGCTAGCCCGTATGAGCAGTTCTTC.

This clonotype has more than one count but fewer than ten. J is TRBJ2-1 and V is TRBV7-2, with TRBD2 matching over 11 bases. Germline V gene data show CDR1 as SGHTA and CDR2 as FQGNSA. J gave up 9 bases and V 4 bases, and 8 bases lay outside the gene matches. The CDR3 runs to 15 residues. As DNA, the CDR3 is TGTGCCAGCAGCTCCCAGACTAGCGGGGCTTCTGAGCAGTTCTTC. It is translated as CASSSQTSGASEQFF.